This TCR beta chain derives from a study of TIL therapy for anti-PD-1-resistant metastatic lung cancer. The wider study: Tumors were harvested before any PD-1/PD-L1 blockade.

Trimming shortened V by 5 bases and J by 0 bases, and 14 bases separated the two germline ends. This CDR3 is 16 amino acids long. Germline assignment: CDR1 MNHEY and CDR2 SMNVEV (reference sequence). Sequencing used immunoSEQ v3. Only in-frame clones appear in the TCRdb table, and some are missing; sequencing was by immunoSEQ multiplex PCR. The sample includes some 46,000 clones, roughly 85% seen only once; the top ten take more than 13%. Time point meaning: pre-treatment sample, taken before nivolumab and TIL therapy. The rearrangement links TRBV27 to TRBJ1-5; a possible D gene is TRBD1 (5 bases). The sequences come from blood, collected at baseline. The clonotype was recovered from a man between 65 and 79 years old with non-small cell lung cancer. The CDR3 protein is CASSMGRGNSNQPQHF. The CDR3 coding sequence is TGTGCCAGCAGTATGGGACGGGGGAATAGCAATCAGCCCCAGCATTTT.